The present TCR beta chain was sequenced within a study of shared clonotypes between healthy human individuals. Study-wide results and limits: Despite large depth, rarefaction showed incomplete sorted-subset sequencing.

About this clone: Antigen: not known.

Methods used by the authors: Filtering differed because ImmunoSEQ produced junction-only sequences that carried no quality scores. Produced via immunoSEQ multiplex PCR; TCRdb's table is partial and in-frame only. The DNA gave D and trimming, while V, J and clone size come from that table. The table shows some 1 million clones, with 70% to 80% occurring only once. The CDR3 totals 15 residues. Germline values: CDR1 SEHNR, CDR2 FQNEAQ (reference sequence). The sequencing input was memory CD4+ T cells sorted from blood. The sample's subset: CD45RA-negative fraction. The V call is TRBV7-9, the J call TRBJ2-5; 12 nucleotides line up with TRBD1. TRBJ2-7 matches the DNA end more closely, so the J call is doubtful. This clonotype was sampled from a young man in good health. CDR3 sequence (DNA): TGTGCCAGCAGCTCAGGGACAGGGGGCAACTACGAGCAGTACTTC. This sequence encodes CASSSGTGGNYEQYF.